This record concerns one T cell receptor (beta chain) sequence. Its binding antigen is unknown. A much larger clone lies a single base off, so this may be a read error. Taken from cysteine to phenylalanine, the CDR3 has 13 residues. Of all the DNA, just the CDR3 is kept, 39 bases in frame from base 1. The germline V gene (reference sequence) provides CDR1 SEHNR and CDR2 FQNEAQ. V loses 5 bases at its end and J loses 4 bases; junction bases beyond the gene matches: 4. This specimen belongs to a study of patients and donors after allogeneic stem cell transplantation (dated by TCRdb to 2020 to 2021). Libraries came from RT-PCR. TCRdb names NextSeq 550 as the instrument used. The public reads were reanalyzed by TCRdb: fastp trimming at Q25, MiXCR alignment, in-frame beta chains only. Identical CDR3 proteins give one entry, which carries the most common genes and DNA. The sample profile shows about 150,000 distinct CDR3 sequences; about two fifths of them were found once. The ten largest clones take up 50% of the sample.

This clonotype originated in a human donor who was either an allogeneic HSCT recipient or a stem cell or donor lymphocyte infusion donor (not recorded which). It is not recorded whose cells these are; they may come from a transplant donor. Sequencing used blood, either unsorted or a sorted T cell fraction (not recorded which). The rearrangement combines TRBV7-9 with TRBJ1-2; TRBD1 agrees with 7 junctional bases. The CDR3 corresponds to CASSLGQLYGYTF. The sequenced DNA is TGTGCCAGCAGCCTGGGACAGCTCTATGGCTACACCTTC.